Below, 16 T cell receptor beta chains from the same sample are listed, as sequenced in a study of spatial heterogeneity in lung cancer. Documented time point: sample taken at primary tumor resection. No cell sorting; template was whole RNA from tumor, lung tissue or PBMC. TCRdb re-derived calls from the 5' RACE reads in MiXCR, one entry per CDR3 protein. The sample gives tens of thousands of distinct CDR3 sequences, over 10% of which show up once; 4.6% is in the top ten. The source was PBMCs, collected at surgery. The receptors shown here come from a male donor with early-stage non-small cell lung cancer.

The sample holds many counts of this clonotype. As DNA, the CDR3 is TGTGCCAGCAGTCCGGACCCAAGCGGGTTCTCCTACGAGCAGTACTTC. Translating gives CASSPDPSGFSYEQYF. The rearrangement joins TRBV12-3 or TRBV12-4 to TRBJ2-7; D possibly corresponds to TRBD2 (6 bases). The CDR3 consists of 16 residues. Trimming cost V 5 bases and J 0 bases, with 17 bases left between them.

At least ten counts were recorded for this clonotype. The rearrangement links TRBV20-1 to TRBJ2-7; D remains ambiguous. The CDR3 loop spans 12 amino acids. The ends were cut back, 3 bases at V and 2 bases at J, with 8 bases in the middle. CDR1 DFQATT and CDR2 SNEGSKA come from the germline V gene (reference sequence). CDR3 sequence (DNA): TGCAGTGCTAGCCCTGTTACCTACGAGCAGTACTTC. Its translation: CSASPVTYEQYF.

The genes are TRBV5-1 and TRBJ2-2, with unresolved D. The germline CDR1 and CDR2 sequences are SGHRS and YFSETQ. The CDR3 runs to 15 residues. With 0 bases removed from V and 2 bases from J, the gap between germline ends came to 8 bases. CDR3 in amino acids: CASSLGQINTGELFF. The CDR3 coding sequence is TGCGCCAGCAGCTTGGGTCAGATCAACACCGGGGAGCTGTTTTTT.

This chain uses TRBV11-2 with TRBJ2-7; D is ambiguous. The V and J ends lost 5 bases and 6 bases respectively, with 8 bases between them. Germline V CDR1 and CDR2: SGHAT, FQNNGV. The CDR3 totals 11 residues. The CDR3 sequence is CASSPAVEQYF. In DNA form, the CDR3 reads TGTGCCAGCAGCCCTGCAGTCGAGCAGTACTTC.

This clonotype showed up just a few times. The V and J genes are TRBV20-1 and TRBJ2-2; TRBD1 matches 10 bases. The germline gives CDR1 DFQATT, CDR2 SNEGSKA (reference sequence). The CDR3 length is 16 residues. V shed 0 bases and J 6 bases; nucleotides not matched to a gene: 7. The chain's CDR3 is CSARDLGTGVPGELFF. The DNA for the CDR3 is TGCAGTGCTAGAGATCTTGGGACAGGGGTTCCCGGGGAGCTGTTTTTT.

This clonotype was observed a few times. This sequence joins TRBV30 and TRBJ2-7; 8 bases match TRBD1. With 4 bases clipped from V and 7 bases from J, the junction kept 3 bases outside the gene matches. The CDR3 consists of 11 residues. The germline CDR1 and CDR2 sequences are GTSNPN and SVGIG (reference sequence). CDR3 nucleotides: TGTGCCTGGACTACAGGGGGTGAGCAGTACTTC. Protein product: CAWTTGGEQYF.

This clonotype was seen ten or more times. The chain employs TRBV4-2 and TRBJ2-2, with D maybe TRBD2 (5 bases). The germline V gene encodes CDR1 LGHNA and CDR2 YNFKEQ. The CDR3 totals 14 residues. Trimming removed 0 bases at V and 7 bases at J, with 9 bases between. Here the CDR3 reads CASSQEVRDGELFF. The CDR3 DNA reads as TGTGCCAGCAGCCAAGAAGTGAGGGACGGGGAGCTGTTTTTT.

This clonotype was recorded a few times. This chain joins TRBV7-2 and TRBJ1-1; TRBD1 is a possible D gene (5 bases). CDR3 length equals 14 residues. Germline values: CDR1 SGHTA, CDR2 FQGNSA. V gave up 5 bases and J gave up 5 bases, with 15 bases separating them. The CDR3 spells CASSARRRGTEAFF. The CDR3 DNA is TGTGCCAGCAGCGCCCGACGGCGGGGGACTGAAGCTTTCTTT.

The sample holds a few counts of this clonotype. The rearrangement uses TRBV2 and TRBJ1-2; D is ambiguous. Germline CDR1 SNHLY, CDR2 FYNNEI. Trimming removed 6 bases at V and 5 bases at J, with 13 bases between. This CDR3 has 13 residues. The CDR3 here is CASSADGEYGYTF. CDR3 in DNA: TGTGCCAGCAGCGCGGACGGAGAATATGGCTACACCTTC.

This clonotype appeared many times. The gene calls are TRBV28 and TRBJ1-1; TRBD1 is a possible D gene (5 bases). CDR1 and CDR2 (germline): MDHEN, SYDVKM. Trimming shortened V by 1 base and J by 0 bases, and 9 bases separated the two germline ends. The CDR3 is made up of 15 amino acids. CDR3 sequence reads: CASSLSAGMNTEAFF. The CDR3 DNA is TGTGCCAGCAGTTTATCAGCAGGGATGAACACTGAAGCTTTCTTT.

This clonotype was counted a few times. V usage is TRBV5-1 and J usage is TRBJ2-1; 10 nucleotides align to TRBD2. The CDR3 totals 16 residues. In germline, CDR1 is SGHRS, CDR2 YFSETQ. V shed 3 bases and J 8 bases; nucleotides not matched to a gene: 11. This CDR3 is CASSSRSSGGRDEQFF. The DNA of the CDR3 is TGCGCCAGCAGCTCCCGGAGTAGCGGGGGGCGGGATGAGCAGTTCTTC.

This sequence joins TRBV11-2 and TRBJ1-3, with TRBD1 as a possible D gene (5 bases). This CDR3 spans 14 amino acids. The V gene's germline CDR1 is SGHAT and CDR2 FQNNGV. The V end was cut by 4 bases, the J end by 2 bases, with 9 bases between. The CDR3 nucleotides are TGTGCCAGCAGCTCAGGGATTGCTGGAAACACCATATATTTT. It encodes CASSSGIAGNTIYF.

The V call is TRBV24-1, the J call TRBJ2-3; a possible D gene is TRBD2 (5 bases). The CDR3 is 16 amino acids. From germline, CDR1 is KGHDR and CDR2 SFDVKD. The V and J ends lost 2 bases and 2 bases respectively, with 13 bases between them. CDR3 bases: TGTGCCACCAGTGATTCCGGACGGGGAGACACAGATACGCAGTATTTT. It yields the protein CATSDSGRGDTDTQYF.

The CDR3 nucleotides are TGTGCCAGCAGTTACCAGGGTAACTATGGCTACACCTTC. Its protein is CASSYQGNYGYTF. V and J are TRBV5-8 and TRBJ1-2, with D maybe TRBD1 (5 bases). Trimming took 5 bases from V and 1 from J, leaving 9 bases between them. The CDR3 is made up of 13 amino acids. CDR1 SGHTS and CDR2 YDEGEE come from the germline V gene.

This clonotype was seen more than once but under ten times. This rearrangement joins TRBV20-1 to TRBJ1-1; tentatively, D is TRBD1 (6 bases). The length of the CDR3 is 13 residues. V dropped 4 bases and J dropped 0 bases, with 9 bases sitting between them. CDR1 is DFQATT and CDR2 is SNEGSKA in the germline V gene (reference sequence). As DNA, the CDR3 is TGCAGTGCTACGGGACACCTGAACACTGAAGCTTTCTTT. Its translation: CSATGHLNTEAFF.

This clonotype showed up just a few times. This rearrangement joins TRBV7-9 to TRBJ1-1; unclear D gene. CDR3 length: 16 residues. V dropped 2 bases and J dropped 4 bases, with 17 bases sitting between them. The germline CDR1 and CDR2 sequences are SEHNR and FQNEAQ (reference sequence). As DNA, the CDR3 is TGTGCCAGCAGCTTACTTAACAGCTCACTCCGCACTGAAGCTTTCTTT. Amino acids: CASSLLNSSLRTEAFF.